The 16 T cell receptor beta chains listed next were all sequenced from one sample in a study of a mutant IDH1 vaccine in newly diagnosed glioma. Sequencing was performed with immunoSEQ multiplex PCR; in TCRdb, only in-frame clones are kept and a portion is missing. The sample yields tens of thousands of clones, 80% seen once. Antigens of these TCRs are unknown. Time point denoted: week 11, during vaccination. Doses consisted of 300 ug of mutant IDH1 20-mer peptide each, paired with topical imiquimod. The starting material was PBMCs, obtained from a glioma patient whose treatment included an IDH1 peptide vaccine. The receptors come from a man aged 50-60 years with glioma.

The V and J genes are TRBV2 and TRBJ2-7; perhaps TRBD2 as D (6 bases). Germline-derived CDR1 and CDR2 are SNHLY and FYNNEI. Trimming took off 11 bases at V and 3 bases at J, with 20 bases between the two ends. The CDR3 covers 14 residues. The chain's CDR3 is CALGRGSGYYEQYF. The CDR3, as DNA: TGTGCCCTCGGGAGAGGGTCGGGATACTACGAGCAGTACTTC.

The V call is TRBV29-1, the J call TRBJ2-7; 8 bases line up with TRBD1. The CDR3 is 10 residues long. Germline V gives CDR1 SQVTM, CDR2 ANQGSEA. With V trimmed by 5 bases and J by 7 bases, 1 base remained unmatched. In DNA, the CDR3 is TGCAGCGTTCGGACAGGGGAGCAGTACTTC. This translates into CSVRTGEQYF.

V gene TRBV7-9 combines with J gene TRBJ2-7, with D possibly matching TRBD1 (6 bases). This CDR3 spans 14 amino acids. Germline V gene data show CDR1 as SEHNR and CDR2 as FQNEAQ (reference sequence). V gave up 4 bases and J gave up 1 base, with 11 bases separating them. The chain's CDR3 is CASSSGQESYEQYF. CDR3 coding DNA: TGTGCCAGCAGCTCGGGACAAGAATCCTACGAGCAGTACTTC.

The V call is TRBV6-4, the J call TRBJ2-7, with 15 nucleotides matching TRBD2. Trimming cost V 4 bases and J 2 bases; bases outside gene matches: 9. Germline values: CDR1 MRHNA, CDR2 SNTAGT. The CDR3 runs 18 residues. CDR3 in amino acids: CASSGPPGTSGGPYEQYF. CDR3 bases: TGTGCCAGCAGTGGCCCCCCCGGGACTAGCGGGGGGCCCTACGAGCAGTACTTC.

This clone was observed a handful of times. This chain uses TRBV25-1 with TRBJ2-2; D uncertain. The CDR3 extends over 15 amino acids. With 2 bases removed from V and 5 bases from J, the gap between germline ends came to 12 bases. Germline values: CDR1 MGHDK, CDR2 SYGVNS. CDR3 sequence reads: CASSEGGQVTGELFF. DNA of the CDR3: TGTGCCAGCAGTGAAGGTGGGCAGGTTACCGGGGAGCTGTTTTTT. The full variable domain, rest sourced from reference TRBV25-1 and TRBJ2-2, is EADIYQTPRYLVIGTGKKITLECSQTMGHDKMYWYQQDPGMELHLIHYSYGVNSTEKGDLSSESTVSRIRTEHFPLTLESARPSHTSQYLCASSEGGQVTGELFFGEGSRLTVL.

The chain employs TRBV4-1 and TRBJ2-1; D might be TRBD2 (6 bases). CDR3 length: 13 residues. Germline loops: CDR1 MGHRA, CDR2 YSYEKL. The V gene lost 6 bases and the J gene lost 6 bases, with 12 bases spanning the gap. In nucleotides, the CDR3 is TGCGCCAGCAGACGGGAGACGAGCAATGAGCAGTTCTTC. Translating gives CASRRETSNEQFF.

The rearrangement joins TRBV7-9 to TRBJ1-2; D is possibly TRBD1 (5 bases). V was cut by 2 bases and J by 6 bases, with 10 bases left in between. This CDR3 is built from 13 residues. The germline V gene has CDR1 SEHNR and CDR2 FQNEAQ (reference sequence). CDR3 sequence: CASSLTGLDGYTF. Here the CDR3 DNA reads TGTGCCAGCAGCTTAACAGGTCTGGATGGCTACACCTTC.

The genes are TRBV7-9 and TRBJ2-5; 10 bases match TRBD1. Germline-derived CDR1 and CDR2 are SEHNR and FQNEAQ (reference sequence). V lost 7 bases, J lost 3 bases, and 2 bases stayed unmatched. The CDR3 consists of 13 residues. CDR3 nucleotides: TGTGCCAGCAAAGGGACAGGGGAAGAGACCCAGTACTTC. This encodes CASKGTGEETQYF.

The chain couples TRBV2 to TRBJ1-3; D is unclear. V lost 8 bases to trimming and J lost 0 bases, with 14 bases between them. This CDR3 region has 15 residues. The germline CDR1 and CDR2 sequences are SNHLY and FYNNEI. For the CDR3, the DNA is TGTGCCAGCCTCGATCCGGACCGCTCTGGAAACACCATATATTTT. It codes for CASLDPDRSGNTIYF.

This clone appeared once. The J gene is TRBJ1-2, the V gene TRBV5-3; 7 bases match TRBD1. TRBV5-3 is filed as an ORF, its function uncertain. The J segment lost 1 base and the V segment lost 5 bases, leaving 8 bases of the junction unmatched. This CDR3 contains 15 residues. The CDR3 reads CARSDRDSGNYGYTF. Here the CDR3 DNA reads TGTGCCAGAAGTGACCGGGACAGCGGTAACTATGGCTACACCTTC.

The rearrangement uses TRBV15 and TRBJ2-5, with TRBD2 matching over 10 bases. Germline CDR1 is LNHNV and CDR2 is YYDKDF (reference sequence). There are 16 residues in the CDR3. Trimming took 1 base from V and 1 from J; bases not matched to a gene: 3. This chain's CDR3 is CATSRGSGGGQETQYF. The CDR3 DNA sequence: TGTGCCACCAGCAGAGGAAGCGGGGGGGGCCAAGAGACCCAGTACTTC.

In DNA form, the CDR3 reads TGTGCCAGCAGCAGGACAGGGCCCGGGGGTCAAGAGACCCAGTACTTC. Encoded protein: CASSRTGPGGQETQYF. The J gene is TRBJ2-5, the V gene TRBV6-6; TRBD1 agrees at 8 bases. CDR1 MNHNY and CDR2 SVGAGI come from the germline V gene (reference sequence). J gave up 2 bases and V 6 bases, and 11 bases lay outside the gene matches. This CDR3 spans 16 amino acids.

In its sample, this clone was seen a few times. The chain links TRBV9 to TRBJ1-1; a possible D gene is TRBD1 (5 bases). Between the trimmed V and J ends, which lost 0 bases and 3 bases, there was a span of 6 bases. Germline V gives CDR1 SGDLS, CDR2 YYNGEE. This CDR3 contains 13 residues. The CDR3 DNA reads TGTGCCAGCAGCGTAGGGGGGTACACTGAAGCTTTCTTT. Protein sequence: CASSVGGYTEAFF. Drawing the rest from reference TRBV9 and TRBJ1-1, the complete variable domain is DSGVTQTPKHLITATGQRVTLRCSPRSGDLSVYWYQQSLDQGLQFLIQYYNGEERAKGNILERFSAQQFPDLHSELNLSSLELGDSALYFCASSVGGYTEAFFGQGTRLTVV.

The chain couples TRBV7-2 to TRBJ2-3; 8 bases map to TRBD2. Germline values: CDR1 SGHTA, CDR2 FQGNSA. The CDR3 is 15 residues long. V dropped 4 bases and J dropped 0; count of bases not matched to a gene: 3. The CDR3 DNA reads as TGTGCCAGCAGCTCGGGGGGGCCGAGCACAGATACGCAGTATTTT. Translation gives CASSSGGPSTDTQYF.

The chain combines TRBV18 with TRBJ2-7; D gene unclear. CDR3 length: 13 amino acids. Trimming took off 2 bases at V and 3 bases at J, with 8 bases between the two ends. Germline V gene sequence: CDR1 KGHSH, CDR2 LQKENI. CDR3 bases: TGTGCCAGCTCACCAACGGCGGACTACGAGCAGTACTTC. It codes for CASSPTADYEQYF.

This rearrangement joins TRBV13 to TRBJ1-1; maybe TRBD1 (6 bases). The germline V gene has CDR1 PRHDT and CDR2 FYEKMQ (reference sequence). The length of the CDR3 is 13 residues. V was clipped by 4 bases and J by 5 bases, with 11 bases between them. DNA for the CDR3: TGTGCCAGCAGCTCGATTCAGGGGACTGAAGCTTTCTTT. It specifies CASSSIQGTEAFF.